A selection of T cell receptor beta chains follows, all from one sample in a study of blood T cell repertoires in COVID-19. TCRdb's table, derived via immunoSEQ multiplex PCR, lists solely in-frame clones and lacks some. The data show about 170,000 clones, with around three quarters seen just once and around 20% held by the top ten. The specimen was PBMCs or T cells enriched from blood (not recorded which). Receptors were obtained from a woman aged 70-85 years in a cohort exposed to, infected with or recovered from COVID-19 (not recorded which). Each CDR3 is given with its conserved first and last residue. The order of the fields is clone size, J gene, V gene, D gene, CDR3 protein, CDR3 DNA. D genes are given only for firm matches. For some rows the clone size is stated as once, few or many, or as a class when expanded; others skip it.

size: -; J: TRBJ2-5; V: TRBV7-2; D: -; CDR3: CASSPRGSGSAGTQYF; DNA: TGTGCCAGCAGCCCCCGAGGGTCGGGATCGGCGGGGACCCAGTACTTC
size: -; J: TRBJ1-2; V: TRBV6-5; D: -; CDR3: CASSPGTTGGYTF; DNA: TGTGCCAGCAGCCCGGGCACGACGGGAGGCTACACCTTC
size: -; J: TRBJ2-1; V: TRBV12-3/TRBV12-4; D: TRBD2; CDR3: CASSPGRGNEQFF; DNA: TGTGCCAGCAGCCCAGGGAGGGGCAATGAGCAGTTCTTC
size: -; J: TRBJ2-3; V: TRBV28; D: TRBD1; CDR3: CASRTGSLTDTQYF; DNA: TGTGCCAGCAGGACAGGGTCCCTCACAGATACGCAGTATTTT
size: many; J: TRBJ2-7; V: TRBV20-1; D: -; CDR3: CSASRGIHYEQYF; DNA: TGCAGTGCTAGTAGAGGCATTCACTACGAGCAGTACTTC
size: -; J: TRBJ2-1; V: TRBV6-5; D: TRBD2; CDR3: CASRPGLAYNEQFF; DNA: TGTGCCAGCAGACCGGGACTAGCTTACAATGAGCAGTTCTTC
size: -; J: TRBJ2-3; V: TRBV5-1; D: -; CDR3: CASSLEPGTDTQYF; DNA: TGCGCCAGCAGCTTGGAGCCAGGAACAGATACGCAGTATTTT
size: -; J: TRBJ2-7; V: TRBV18; D: -; CDR3: CASSPRAQAGEQYF; DNA: TGTGCCAGCTCACCCAGGGCCCAAGCGGGCGAGCAGTACTTC
size: -; J: TRBJ2-1; V: TRBV18; D: TRBD1; CDR3: CASSPPGQGPREQFF; DNA: TGTGCCAGCTCACCACCGGGACAGGGTCCACGGGAGCAGTTCTTC
size: few; J: TRBJ1-2; V: TRBV11-2; D: TRBD1; CDR3: CASSQGQIYGYTF; DNA: TGTGCCAGCAGCCAGGGACAGATCTATGGCTACACCTTC
size: -; J: TRBJ2-1; V: TRBV11-2; D: TRBD2; CDR3: CASSLIGGSRVNEQFF; DNA: TGTGCCAGCAGCTTAATTGGCGGGAGTCGAGTCAATGAGCAGTTCTTC
size: -; J: TRBJ2-7; V: TRBV11-2; D: -; CDR3: CASSFGHEQYF; DNA: TGTGCCAGCAGCTTTGGCCACGAGCAGTACTTC
size: -; J: TRBJ2-1; V: TRBV5-1; D: TRBD2; CDR3: CASSLGSSGPYNEQFF; DNA: TGCGCCAGCAGCTTGGGATCTAGCGGGCCCTACAATGAGCAGTTCTTC
size: -; J: TRBJ1-4; V: TRBV18; D: -; CDR3: CASSPPGSGKEKLFF; DNA: TGTGCCAGCTCACCGCCGGGGTCGGGGAAAGAAAAACTGTTTTTT
size: once; J: TRBJ1-1; V: TRBV5-1; D: -; CDR3: CASSPPGSAEAFF; DNA: TGCGCCAGCAGCCCCCCAGGTTCAGCTGAAGCTTTCTTT
size: -; J: TRBJ1-2; V: TRBV6-6; D: TRBD1; CDR3: CASNGQGAGYGYTF; DNA: TGTGCCAGCAACGGACAGGGGGCCGGCTATGGCTACACCTTC
size: -; J: TRBJ1-1; V: TRBV7-8; D: TRBD1; CDR3: CASSPGTDLGAFF; DNA: TGTGCCAGCAGCCCCGGGACAGACCTCGGGGCTTTCTTT
size: -; J: TRBJ1-3; V: TRBV3-1/TRBV3-2; D: -; CDR3: CASSQARGNTIYF; DNA: TGTGCCAGCAGCCAAGCGAGAGGAAACACCATATATTTT
size: -; J: TRBJ2-6; V: TRBV2; D: -; CDR3: CAVRLRSGANVLTF; DNA: TGTGCTGTCAGGTTAAGGTCCGGGGCCAACGTCCTGACTTTC
size: -; J: TRBJ2-3; V: TRBV12-5; D: -; CDR3: CASGQGTDTQYF; DNA: TGTGCTAGTGGTCAGGGGACAGATACGCAGTATTTT
size: -; J: TRBJ1-1; V: TRBV2; D: TRBD1; CDR3: CASSERFEGARDTEAFF; DNA: TGTGCCAGCAGTGAAAGATTTGAGGGGGCGAGGGACACTGAAGCTTTCTTT
size: once; J: TRBJ2-5; V: TRBV5-1; D: -; CDR3: CASSEGSLGTQETQYF; DNA: TGCGCCAGCAGCGAAGGGTCACTAGGGACTCAAGAGACCCAGTACTTC
size: -; J: TRBJ2-2; V: TRBV5-1; D: TRBD1; CDR3: CASSLGTAGTGELFF; DNA: TGCGCCAGCAGCCTAGGGACAGCTGGCACCGGGGAGCTGTTTTTT
size: -; J: TRBJ2-4; V: TRBV24-1; D: TRBD1; CDR3: CATSDGFPGQGNIQYF; DNA: TGTGCCACCAGTGATGGTTTCCCGGGACAGGGAAACATTCAGTACTTC
size: -; J: TRBJ1-4; V: TRBV6-5; D: -; CDR3: CASSYSSGQPGKLFF; DNA: TGTGCCAGCAGTTACTCCTCGGGACAACCGGGTAAACTGTTTTTT
size: few; J: TRBJ1-1; V: TRBV12-3/TRBV12-4; D: -; CDR3: CASSPRESTEAFF; DNA: TGTGCCAGCAGTCCCCGGGAAAGCACTGAAGCTTTCTTT
size: -; J: TRBJ2-2; V: TRBV5-1; D: -; CDR3: CASSPASINSGELFF; DNA: TGCGCCAGCAGCCCCGCAAGCATAAACAGCGGGGAGCTGTTTTTT
size: few; J: TRBJ2-6; V: TRBV23-1; D: TRBD1; CDR3: CASSLGTGQPSSGANVLTF; DNA: TGCGCCAGCAGTCTCGGGACAGGGCAGCCTTCCTCTGGGGCCAACGTCCTGACTTTC
size: -; J: TRBJ2-7; V: TRBV18; D: -; CDR3: CASSPGQNSYEQYF; DNA: TGTGCCAGCTCACCAGGACAAAACTCCTACGAGCAGTACTTC
size: -; J: TRBJ2-7; V: TRBV20-1; D: TRBD2; CDR3: CSASGTSGRNEQYF; DNA: TGCAGTGCTAGTGGAACTAGCGGGAGGAACGAGCAGTACTTC
size: -; J: TRBJ1-1; V: TRBV4-2; D: -; CDR3: CASSQERLGNTEAFF; DNA: TGTGCCAGCAGCCAAGAAAGGCTAGGGAACACTGAAGCTTTCTTT
size: -; J: TRBJ1-1; V: TRBV18; D: -; CDR3: CASSPRGGADTEAFF; DNA: TGTGCCAGCTCACCGAGGGGGGGCGCTGACACTGAAGCTTTCTTT
size: -; J: TRBJ2-1; V: TRBV7-3; D: TRBD2; CDR3: CASSLGSSSGRGGEQFF; DNA: TGTGCCAGCAGCTTAGGGTCGTCTAGCGGGAGAGGGGGTGAGCAGTTCTTC
size: -; J: TRBJ2-3; V: TRBV13; D: -; CDR3: CASSLGQAWGVTDTQYF; DNA: TGTGCCAGCAGCTTAGGACAGGCTTGGGGGGTAACAGATACGCAGTATTTT
size: -; J: TRBJ2-7; V: TRBV5-1; D: TRBD1; CDR3: CASSLFGQGAEEQYF; DNA: TGCGCCAGCAGCTTGTTCGGACAGGGGGCGGAAGAGCAGTACTTC
size: -; J: TRBJ1-4; V: TRBV18; D: -; CDR3: CASSRQSNEKLFF; DNA: TGTGCCAGCTCGAGACAGAGTAATGAAAAACTGTTTTTT
size: few; J: TRBJ2-1; V: TRBV27; D: TRBD2; CDR3: CASNRLAGGGNEQFF; DNA: TGTGCCAGCAACCGACTAGCGGGAGGGGGCAATGAGCAGTTCTTC
size: -; J: TRBJ2-1; V: TRBV5-1; D: -; CDR3: CASSLVPLSGDSYNEQFF; DNA: TGCGCCAGCAGCTTGGTTCCCCTTAGCGGGGACAGCTACAATGAGCAGTTCTTC
size: once; J: TRBJ2-7; V: TRBV10-1; D: TRBD1; CDR3: CASSEGTGGYYEQYF; DNA: TGCGCCAGCAGTGAGGGGACAGGGGGATACTACGAGCAGTACTTC
size: -; J: TRBJ2-2; V: TRBV11-2; D: TRBD2; CDR3: CASSFRVAGSATGELFF; DNA: TGTGCCAGCAGCTTTAGGGTAGCGGGATCCGCTACCGGGGAGCTGTTTTTT
size: -; J: TRBJ2-3; V: TRBV24-1; D: TRBD2; CDR3: CATRGLADTQYF; DNA: TGTGCCACCCGAGGACTAGCAGATACGCAGTATTTT
size: -; J: TRBJ1-4; V: TRBV4-1; D: -; CDR3: CASSLQGLGEKLFF; DNA: TGCGCCAGCAGCCTACAGGGATTAGGGGAAAAACTGTTTTTT
size: once; J: TRBJ2-1; V: TRBV5-1; D: TRBD2; CDR3: CASSYGGSYNEQFF; DNA: TGCGCCAGCAGCTACGGGGGGTCCTACAATGAGCAGTTCTTC
size: -; J: TRBJ2-5; V: TRBV28; D: -; CDR3: CASSLTREGETQYF; DNA: TGTGCCAGCAGTTTAACACGGGAAGGCGAGACCCAGTACTTC
size: few; J: TRBJ1-5; V: TRBV28; D: -; CDR3: CASNSRAPQHF; DNA: TGTGCCAGCAACTCGAGGGCGCCCCAGCATTTT
size: once; J: TRBJ1-5; V: TRBV18; D: TRBD1; CDR3: CASSGQFDQPQHF; DNA: TGTGCCAGCTCGGGACAGTTCGATCAGCCCCAGCATTTT
size: few; J: TRBJ2-7; V: TRBV18; D: TRBD2; CDR3: CASSSLRLAGGPDEQYF; DNA: TGTGCCAGCTCATCCCTTAGACTAGCGGGAGGGCCCGACGAGCAGTACTTC
size: -; J: TRBJ2-3; V: TRBV7-2; D: TRBD2; CDR3: CASSSRLAVDTQYF; DNA: TGTGCCAGCAGCTCCCGACTAGCCGTAGATACGCAGTATTTT
size: -; J: TRBJ2-7; V: TRBV18; D: TRBD2; CDR3: CASSRLAGVYEQYF; DNA: TGTGCCAGCTCACGACTAGCGGGGGTCTACGAGCAGTACTTC
size: -; J: TRBJ2-7; V: TRBV29-1; D: -; CDR3: CSAKSQDEQYF; DNA: TGCAGCGCTAAGAGTCAGGACGAGCAGTACTTC
size: -; J: TRBJ2-1; V: TRBV7-3; D: TRBD1; CDR3: CASSLAPGRQGADNEQFF; DNA: TGTGCCAGCAGCTTAGCACCCGGGAGACAGGGGGCTGACAATGAGCAGTTCTTC
size: -; J: TRBJ1-2; V: TRBV7-9; D: -; CDR3: CASSIPGFEYGYTF; DNA: TGTGCCAGCAGCATACCAGGATTTGAATATGGCTACACCTTC
size: -; J: TRBJ1-3; V: TRBV28; D: -; CDR3: CASTADSGNTIYF; DNA: TGTGCCAGCACGGCGGACTCTGGAAACACCATATATTTT
size: -; J: TRBJ2-2; V: TRBV7-8; D: TRBD1; CDR3: CASSPRDRGTAGELFF; DNA: TGTGCCAGCAGCCCACGGGACAGGGGAACGGCCGGGGAGCTGTTTTTT